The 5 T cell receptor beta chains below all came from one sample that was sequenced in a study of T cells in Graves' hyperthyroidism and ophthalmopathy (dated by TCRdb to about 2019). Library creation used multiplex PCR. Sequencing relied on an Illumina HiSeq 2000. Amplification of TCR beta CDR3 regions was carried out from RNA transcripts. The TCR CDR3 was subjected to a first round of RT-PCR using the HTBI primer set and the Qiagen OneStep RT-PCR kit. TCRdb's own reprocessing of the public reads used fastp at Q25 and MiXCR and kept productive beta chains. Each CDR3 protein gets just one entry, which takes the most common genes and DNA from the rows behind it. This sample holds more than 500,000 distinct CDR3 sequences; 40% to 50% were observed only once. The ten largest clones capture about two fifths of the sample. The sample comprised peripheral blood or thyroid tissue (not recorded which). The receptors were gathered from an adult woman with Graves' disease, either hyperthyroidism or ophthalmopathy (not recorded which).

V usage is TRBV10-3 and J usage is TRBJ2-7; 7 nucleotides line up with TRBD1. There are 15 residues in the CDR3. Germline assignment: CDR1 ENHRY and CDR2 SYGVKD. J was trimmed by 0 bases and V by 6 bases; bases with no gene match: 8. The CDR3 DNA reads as TGTGCCATCAGAGACAGGGTAAGAGGCTCCTACGAGCAGTACTTC. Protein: CAIRDRVRGSYEQYF.

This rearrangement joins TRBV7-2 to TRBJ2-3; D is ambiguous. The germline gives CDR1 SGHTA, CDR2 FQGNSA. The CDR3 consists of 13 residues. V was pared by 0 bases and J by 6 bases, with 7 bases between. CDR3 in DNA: TGTGCCAGCAGCTTAGCGGCGCTGGATACGCAGTATTTT. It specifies CASSLAALDTQYF.

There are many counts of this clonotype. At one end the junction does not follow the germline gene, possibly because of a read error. In nucleotides, the CDR3 is TGTGCCAGCAGCTCAGGACAGGGCCAAGAGACCCAGTACTTC. It is translated as CASSSGQGQETQYF. The chain uses TRBV5-1 and TRBJ2-5; 8 nucleotides agree with TRBD1. Per the germline V gene, CDR1 is SGHRS and CDR2 is YFSETQ. The CDR3 is 14 amino acids.

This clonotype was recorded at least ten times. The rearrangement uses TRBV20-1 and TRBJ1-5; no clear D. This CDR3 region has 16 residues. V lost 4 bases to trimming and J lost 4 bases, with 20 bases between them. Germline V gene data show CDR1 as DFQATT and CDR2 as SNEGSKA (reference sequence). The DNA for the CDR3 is TGCAGTGCTACCAAATCGAGGACCCTCGGAAATCAGCCCCAGCATTTT. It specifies CSATKSRTLGNQPQHF.

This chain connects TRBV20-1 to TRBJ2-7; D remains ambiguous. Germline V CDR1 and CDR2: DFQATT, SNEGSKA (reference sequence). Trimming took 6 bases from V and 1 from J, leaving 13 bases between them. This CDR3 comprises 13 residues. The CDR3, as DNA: TGCAGTGCCCCAAGTCTAGGGTCCTACGAGCAGTACTTC. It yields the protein CSAPSLGSYEQYF.